These 15 T cell receptor beta chains were all obtained from the same sample, sequenced in a study of cytomegalovirus exposure and HLA in healthy donors. Some clones are missing from TCRdb's copy, which holds only in-frame ones; the method was immunoSEQ multiplex PCR. The table lists roughly 150,000 clones, approximately 96% of them singletons, with approximately 0.97% in the top ten. The source material was PBMCs. These receptors were taken from a woman aged 18-29 years in good health and CMV-seronegative.

The chain couples TRBV5-1 to TRBJ2-7; 13 positions match TRBD2. The CDR3 has 15 amino acids. V lost 4 bases, J lost 5 bases, and 6 bases stayed unmatched. Germline loops: CDR1 SGHRS, CDR2 YFSETQ. The CDR3 here is CASSQLAGGRNEQYF. The CDR3 DNA reads as TGCGCCAGCAGCCAACTAGCGGGGGGGCGGAACGAGCAGTACTTC.

The chain links TRBV4-2 to TRBJ2-2; TRBD1 agrees at 7 bases. J was trimmed by 1 base and V by 5 bases; bases with no gene match: 7. The CDR3 is made up of 16 amino acids. Germline values: CDR1 LGHNA, CDR2 YNFKEQ. The CDR3 DNA reads as TGTGCCAGCAGCAACCGGGACAGCTTGAACACCGGGGAGCTGTTTTTT. Amino acid sequence: CASSNRDSLNTGELFF.

This chain uses TRBV6-1 with TRBJ1-6, with 11 bases aligning to TRBD1. The CDR3 is 15 residues long. Germline CDR1 MNHNS, CDR2 SASEGT. The V segment lost 7 bases and the J segment 7 bases; nucleotides outside the gene matches: 6. The DNA for the CDR3 is TGTGCCAGCACCGGGACAGGGGGAAGCAATTCACCCCTCCACTTT. Its translation: CASTGTGGSNSPLHF.

V is TRBV5-1 and J is TRBJ2-5, with 9 bases matching TRBD1. CDR3 length: 15 residues. Germline CDR1 is SGHRS and CDR2 is YFSETQ. V lost 4 bases, J lost 0 bases, and 4 bases stayed unmatched. The CDR3 DNA follows: TGCGCCAGCAGCGATGGACAGGGGTACCAAGAGACCCAGTACTTC. Translation: CASSDGQGYQETQYF.

This clone was detected only once. This chain joins TRBV9 and TRBJ1-4, with 9 bases matching TRBD1. Germline V lookup: CDR1 SGDLS, CDR2 YYNGEE. The trim removed 3 bases at V and 5 bases at J, leaving 2 bases unmatched. The CDR3 extends over 14 amino acids. This CDR3 reads CASSGQGGNEKLFF. The CDR3 DNA follows: TGTGCCAGCAGCGGACAGGGGGGGAATGAAAAACTGTTTTTT.

This chain uses TRBV9 with TRBJ2-5, with 7 bases identical to TRBD2. The germline V gene has CDR1 SGDLS and CDR2 YYNGEE. The CDR3 consists of 18 residues. Unmatched junction bases numbered 15, after V lost 0 bases and J lost 4 bases. The CDR3 loop is CASSVVPGGGGRVETQYF. As DNA, the CDR3 is TGTGCCAGCAGCGTAGTCCCTGGAGGCGGGGGACGGGTAGAGACCCAGTACTTC.

This chain connects TRBV30 to TRBJ2-7; 11 bases are a match to TRBD1. Germline V gene data show CDR1 as GTSNPN and CDR2 as SVGIG (reference sequence). The CDR3 is made up of 14 amino acids. With 2 bases clipped from V and 5 bases from J, the junction kept 5 bases outside the gene matches. The CDR3 sequence is CAWSSGQGANEQYF. For the CDR3, the DNA is TGTGCCTGGAGTAGTGGACAGGGGGCGAACGAGCAGTACTTC.

The sample holds one count of this clone. The CDR3 loop reads CASSPGTSGVLDTQYF. The CDR3 DNA reads as TGTGCCAGCAGCCCAGGGACTAGCGGGGTTTTAGATACGCAGTATTTT. This sequence joins TRBV11-3 and TRBJ2-3, with TRBD2 matching over 13 bases. The length of the CDR3 is 16 residues. J was trimmed by 5 bases and V by 5 bases; bases with no gene match: 7. CDR1 SGHNT and CDR2 YENEEA come from the germline V gene.

This clone was detected only once. The CDR3 nucleotides read TGTGCCAGCAGTTCCGGGACAGACGAGCAGTACTTC. Encoded protein: CASSSGTDEQYF. The gene calls are TRBV27 and TRBJ2-7; 7 nucleotides line up with TRBD1. Germline-derived CDR1 and CDR2 are MNHEY and SMNVEV (reference sequence). The junction had 2 bases not matched to a gene; V was cut back by 4 bases and J by 5 bases. This CDR3 has 12 residues.

This clone showed up just once. V is TRBV9 and J is TRBJ1-2; D is ambiguous. The CDR3 has 15 residues. From germline, CDR1 is SGDLS and CDR2 YYNGEE. The V gene lost 2 bases and the J gene lost 0 bases, with 11 bases spanning the gap. The CDR3 bases are TGTGCCAGCAGCGTCGGACTCCTATCTAACTATGGCTACACCTTC. This gives the protein CASSVGLLSNYGYTF.

The gene calls are TRBV9 and TRBJ1-1, with a weak D call TRBD1 (6 bases). In germline, CDR1 is SGDLS, CDR2 YYNGEE. The V gene lost 0 bases and the J gene lost 2 bases, with 14 bases spanning the gap. CDR3 length: 16 residues. CDR3 sequence reads: CASSVAGTPRNTEAFF. For the CDR3, the DNA is TGTGCCAGCAGCGTAGCTGGGACACCCCGAAACACTGAAGCTTTCTTT.

This chain joins TRBV11-2 and TRBJ2-5, with D perhaps matching TRBD1 (5 bases). V was pared by 3 bases and J by 5 bases, with 19 bases between. CDR3 length: 16 residues. Looked up from germline, CDR1 is SGHAT and CDR2 is FQNNGV. The CDR3, as DNA: TGTGCCAGCAGCTTTGTTAACAGGAAGGGCGTGGAGACCCAGTACTTC. Residues: CASSFVNRKGVETQYF.

The rearrangement uses TRBV4-3 and TRBJ1-1; TRBD1 matches at 8 bases. The CDR3 loop spans 17 amino acids. The junction had 18 bases not matched to a gene; V was cut back by 4 bases and J by 8 bases. Germline V gene lookup returns CDR1 LGHNA and CDR2 YSLEER. CDR3 sequence reads: CASSRSGETGEGVEAFF. The CDR3 bases are TGCGCCAGCAGCCGTAGCGGTGAGACAGGGGAGGGCGTGGAAGCTTTCTTT.

The V call is TRBV5-1, the J call TRBJ2-1; D uncertain. The CDR3 consists of 12 residues. V was pared by 2 bases and J by 9 bases, with 9 bases between. The germline V gene has CDR1 SGHRS and CDR2 YFSETQ. CDR3 residues: CASSLDEREQFF. The CDR3 nucleotides are TGCGCCAGCAGCTTAGACGAGCGTGAGCAGTTCTTC.

The chain has TRBV9 and TRBJ1-1, with a possible D match to TRBD1 (5 bases). V lost 7 bases to trimming and J lost 4 bases, with 14 bases between them. This CDR3 contains 13 residues. Germline CDR1 reads SGDLS; CDR2 reads YYNGEE. The CDR3 is CASSLGGATEAFF. The CDR3 region has the DNA TGTGCCAGCTCCCTAGGAGGGGCCACTGAAGCTTTCTTT. The whole variable domain, filled in from reference TRBV9 and TRBJ1-1, reads DSGVTQTPKHLITATGQRVTLRCSPRSGDLSVYWYQQSLDQGLQFLIQYYNGEERAKGNILERFSAQQFPDLHSELNLSSLELGDSALYFCASSLGGATEAFFGQGTRLTVV.